The 32 T cell receptor beta chains below come from one sample, sequenced in a study of blood T cells in healthy people across ages. Through a sample-barcoded 5' primer and a J-beta primer mix, a second PCR was run for roughly 6 to 12 cycles. Each CDR3 protein is one row after TCRdb ran MiXCR on the 5' RACE reads. The top ten hold roughly 22% of the sample, which has some 750,000 distinct CDR3 sequences, roughly 20% seen once. Sequenced: blood. The receptor source for this set is a man aged 70-80 years in good health.

The chain joins TRBV6-7 to TRBJ1-2, with a weak D call TRBD1 (5 bases). TRBV6-7 is sorted into the ORF group, with uncertain function. The V and J ends lost 6 bases and 3 bases respectively, with 14 bases between them. The CDR3 contains 14 residues. The CDR3, as DNA: TGTGCCAGCAGCCCTATGCTGGGGGACTATGGCTACACCTTC. It yields the protein CASSPMLGDYGYTF.

V gene TRBV4-3 combines with J gene TRBJ1-2; TRBD1 might be the D (5 bases). The CDR3 totals 14 residues. V was cut by 3 bases and J by 4 bases, with 12 bases left in between. Germline values: CDR1 LGHNA, CDR2 YSLEER. In DNA, the CDR3 is TGCGCCAGCAGCCAGGATTGGACACCCTATGGCTACACCTTC. Translated, it gives CASSQDWTPYGYTF.

This clonotype was counted between two and nine times. The chain recombines TRBV29-1 with TRBJ1-2; 7 bases line up with TRBD1. Trimming cost V 2 bases and J 6 bases; bases outside gene matches: 9. The length of the CDR3 is 14 residues. From germline, CDR1 is SQVTM and CDR2 ANQGSEA. This CDR3 is CSVEIRRGQDGYTF. Written as DNA, the CDR3 is TGCAGCGTTGAAATCAGAAGGGGGCAGGATGGCTACACCTTC.

This chain links TRBV6-2 or TRBV6-3 with TRBJ2-7, with D maybe TRBD2 (6 bases). V dropped 7 bases and J dropped 6 bases, with 16 bases sitting between them. Germline CDR1 and CDR2: MNHEY and SVGEGT. The CDR3 contains 13 residues. CDR3 bases: TGTGCCAGCACCAACTCGGGAGTAGGCGAGCAGTACTTC. Its protein is CASTNSGVGEQYF.

On this clonotype: The junction departs from the called germline gene at one end, perhaps through a read error. The V and J genes are TRBV6-6 and TRBJ1-5; 7 nucleotides line up with TRBD1. CDR1 is MNHNY, CDR2 SVGAGI, per germline (reference sequence). This CDR3 spans 13 amino acids. CDR3 nucleotide sequence: TGTGCCGGCAGCAACAGGGGCCGGCAGCCCCAGCATTTT. Its protein is CAGSNRGRQPQHF.

V usage is TRBV5-6 and J usage is TRBJ1-6; D possibly corresponds to TRBD1 (5 bases). The CDR3 runs to 12 residues. Trimming took off 4 bases at V and 14 bases at J, with 13 bases between the two ends. The germline V gene encodes CDR1 SGHDT and CDR2 YYEEEE. CDR3 loop: CASSPTLGALHF. The DNA of the CDR3 is TGTGCCAGCAGCCCGACCTTAGGGGCCCTCCACTTT.

The V and J genes are TRBV6-5 and TRBJ2-3, with D perhaps being TRBD1 or TRBD2 (5 bases each). Germline V gives CDR1 MNHEY, CDR2 SVGAGI. The CDR3 has 15 amino acids. V was clipped by 0 bases and J by 2 bases, with 9 bases between them. CDR3 nucleotide sequence: TGTGCCAGCAGTTACTCTACGGGGACCACAGATACGCAGTATTTT. It translates to CASSYSTGTTDTQYF.

There are many counts of this clonotype. The chain employs TRBV5-1 and TRBJ2-5; D is unclear. Trimming took off 4 bases at V and 4 bases at J, with 14 bases between the two ends. CDR3 length: 14 amino acids. Looked up from germline, CDR1 is SGHRS and CDR2 is YFSETQ. The CDR3, as DNA: TGCGCCAGCAGCCCAAGCTTCGGTTTAGAGACCCAGTACTTC. Its translation is CASSPSFGLETQYF.

This clonotype was counted only a few times. V is TRBV5-1 and J is TRBJ1-3; 10 bases match TRBD1. The V and J ends lost 4 bases and 7 bases, in that order; junction bases with no gene match: 5. The CDR3 consists of 14 residues. Looked up from germline, CDR1 is SGHRS and CDR2 is YFSETQ. The DNA for the CDR3 is TGCGCCAGCAGCCCCGGGACAGGGGTTAACACCATATATTTT. Amino acid sequence: CASSPGTGVNTIYF.

The rearrangement links TRBV29-1 to TRBJ2-3; TRBD1 matches 9 bases. This CDR3 has 14 residues. The ends lost 7 bases at V and 5 bases at J; junction bases unmatched: 10. Germline V gives CDR1 SQVTM, CDR2 ANQGSEA. CDR3 amino acids: CSASSGTGIDTQYF. The CDR3 DNA sequence: TGCAGCGCTTCTTCCGGGACAGGGATAGATACGCAGTATTTT.

Only a few counts were recorded for this clonotype. The genes are TRBV6-2 or TRBV6-3 and TRBJ1-3, with D possibly being TRBD1 (5 bases). The CDR3 sequence is 15 residues long. The V gene lost 4 bases and the J gene lost 0 bases, with 10 bases spanning the gap. The germline gives CDR1 MNHEY, CDR2 SVGEGT. CDR3 in amino acids: CASSSGRRSGNTIYF. The CDR3 nucleotides read TGTGCCAGCAGTTCGGGACGGCGCTCTGGAAACACCATATATTTT.

The rearrangement links TRBV7-3 to TRBJ2-1; the match to TRBD2 covers 13 bases. V gave up 1 base and J gave up 7 bases; unmatched junction bases: 7. Germline lookup yields CDR1 SGHTA and CDR2 FQGTGA. CDR3 length equals 17 residues. The CDR3 nucleotides read TGTGCCAGCAGCTTAAGGGCTGGACTAGCGGGAGAAAATGAGCAGTTCTTC. This translates into CASSLRAGLAGENEQFF.

The chain uses TRBV7-9 and TRBJ1-4, with 9 bases lining up with TRBD1. V shed 1 base and J 5 bases; nucleotides not matched to a gene: 5. Germline lookup yields CDR1 SEHNR and CDR2 FQNEAQ (reference sequence). The CDR3 spans 16 residues. The CDR3 DNA follows: TGTGCCAGCAGCTTAGGCGACAGGGGGAAGAATGAAAAACTGTTTTTT. Protein: CASSLGDRGKNEKLFF.

Only a few counts were recorded for this clonotype. J is TRBJ2-1 and V is TRBV5-5; D may be TRBD2 (5 bases). CDR3 length: 17 amino acids. Looked up from germline, CDR1 is SGHKS and CDR2 is YYEKEE (reference sequence). V gave up 4 bases and J gave up 0 bases, with 17 bases separating them. The CDR3 here is CASSLTGVGSSYNEQFF. DNA for the CDR3: TGTGCCAGCAGCCTCACCGGGGTGGGGAGCTCCTACAATGAGCAGTTCTTC.

The chain employs TRBV4-3 and TRBJ1-1, with 8 bases identical to TRBD1. The CDR3 runs to 14 residues. V lost 1 base to trimming and J lost 7 bases; unmatched junction nucleotides: 5. Germline assignment: CDR1 LGHNA and CDR2 YSLEER. The CDR3 DNA follows: TGCGCCAGCAGCCAAGGACAGGGGCCCTATGAAGCTTTCTTT. Amino acid sequence: CASSQGQGPYEAFF.

This clonotype was found many times. The chain is built from TRBV24-1 and TRBJ2-1; D possibly corresponds to TRBD2 (5 bases). The CDR3 loop spans 14 amino acids. The germline V gene encodes CDR1 KGHDR and CDR2 SFDVKD. Trimming removed 1 base from V and 8 bases from J, with 11 bases in between. This CDR3 is CATSDFLASHEQFF. The CDR3 DNA follows: TGTGCCACCAGTGATTTTCTAGCTTCCCATGAGCAGTTCTTC.

The chain combines TRBV10-3 with TRBJ2-1; D is uncertain. Trimming pared 4 bases from V and 8 bases from J, leaving 9 bases between. Germline CDR1 and CDR2: ENHRY and SYGVKD. This CDR3 is built from 12 residues. This CDR3 is CAISAVVDEQFF. CDR3 in DNA: TGTGCCATCAGTGCCGTAGTAGATGAGCAGTTCTTC.

The gene calls are TRBV20-1 and TRBJ2-3, with D possibly matching TRBD1 (6 bases). CDR1 and CDR2 from the germline V gene are DFQATT and SNEGSKA (reference sequence). The CDR3 consists of 13 residues. Trimming removed 4 bases from V and 5 bases from J, with 13 bases in between. CDR3 protein: CSATQGMQDTQYF. CDR3 DNA sequence: TGCAGTGCTACCCAGGGGATGCAAGATACGCAGTATTTT.

This clonotype was seen only once. The chain joins TRBV7-8 to TRBJ1-1; D gene unclear. Per germline, CDR1 SGHVS and CDR2 FQNEAQ. Trimming removed 1 base from V and 12 bases from J, with 12 bases in between. This CDR3 is built from 12 residues. The DNA of the CDR3 is TGTGCCAGCAGCTTAGGGTCCGGGCGGACTTTCTTT. Its protein is CASSLGSGRTFF. Based on the CDR3 plus reference TRBV7-8 and TRBJ1-1, the full variable domain is GAGVSQSPRYKVAKRGQDVALRCDPISGHVSLFWYQQALGQGPEFLTYFQNEAQLDKSGLPSDRFFAERPEGSVSTLKIQRTQQEDSAVYLCASSLGSGRTFFGQGTRLTVV.

Only a few counts were recorded for this clonotype. The V and J genes are TRBV6-1 and TRBJ1-6, with TRBD1 identical over 10 bases. The germline V gene encodes CDR1 MNHNS and CDR2 SASEGT. V trimming: 4 bases; J trimming: 6 bases; junction bases outside the gene matches: 6. This CDR3 is 16 amino acids long. The CDR3 DNA reads TGTGCCAGCAGTGCTCGGACAGGGGGTTTTAATTCACCCCTCCACTTT. Protein sequence: CASSARTGGFNSPLHF.

This clonotype appeared a single time. The rearrangement links TRBV25-1 to TRBJ1-6, with D perhaps TRBD1 (5 bases). The V and J ends lost 8 bases and 8 bases respectively, with 13 bases between them. The CDR3 totals 13 residues. Per the germline V gene, CDR1 is MGHDK and CDR2 is SYGVNS. In DNA form, the CDR3 reads TGTGCCAGCGACAGTGGCTTGGATTCACCCCTCCACTTT. Translating it yields CASDSGLDSPLHF.

This clonotype was counted between two and nine times. This chain connects TRBV28 to TRBJ1-1; unclear D gene. V gave up 9 bases and J gave up 0 bases, with 23 bases separating them. There are 17 residues in the CDR3. Germline V gene lookup returns CDR1 MDHEN and CDR2 SYDVKM. The CDR3 sequence: CASHTLGRGFVNTEAFF. Here the CDR3 DNA reads TGTGCCAGTCACACCCTAGGACGGGGATTTGTGAACACTGAAGCTTTCTTT.

V gene TRBV11-2 combines with J gene TRBJ2-1; the D call may be TRBD1 or TRBD2 (6 bases each). Germline CDR1 SGHAT, CDR2 FQNNGV. The CDR3 runs 15 residues. This CDR3 reads CASGGRSRTYNEQFF. The CDR3 nucleotides read TGTGCGTCCGGGGGCCGGTCCCGCACCTACAATGAGCAGTTCTTC.

The V gene is TRBV11-2, the J gene TRBJ2-7, with a possible D match to TRBD1 (6 bases). V shed 3 bases and J shed 2 bases, with 11 bases lying between them. CDR1 and CDR2 from the germline V gene are SGHAT and FQNNGV. This CDR3 has 14 amino acids. The CDR3 sequence: CASSFSRGPYEQYF. For the CDR3, the DNA is TGTGCCAGCAGCTTTAGCAGGGGTCCCTACGAGCAGTACTTC.

This clonotype was seen a few times. The V call is TRBV13, the J call TRBJ2-7; maybe TRBD1 (6 bases). From germline, CDR1 is PRHDT and CDR2 FYEKMQ (reference sequence). This CDR3 comprises 16 residues. With 2 bases removed from V and 4 bases from J, the gap between germline ends came to 18 bases. The CDR3 spells CASSLTYGTRRYEQYV. CDR3 coding DNA: TGTGCCAGCAGCTTAACCTACGGGACAAGAAGATACGAGCAGTACGTC.

The V gene is TRBV7-8, the J gene TRBJ2-2, with 8 bases aligning to TRBD1. J was trimmed by 6 bases and V by 4 bases; bases with no gene match: 7. The CDR3 is 15 residues long. The germline V gene has CDR1 SGHVS and CDR2 FQNEAQ. DNA for the CDR3: TGTGCCAGCAGCTGGGGGACAGGAGGGGCCGGGGAGCTGTTTTTT. This sequence encodes CASSWGTGGAGELFF.

This clonotype was seen at least ten times. V gene TRBV21-1 combines with J gene TRBJ2-1. TRBV21-1 is marked as a pseudogene. This CDR3 has 13 amino acids. The CDR3: CASSKVGFNEQFF. CDR3 in DNA: TGTGCCAGCAGCAAAGTAGGGTTCAATGAGCAGTTCTTC.

This clonotype was seen only a few times. The chain has TRBV30 and TRBJ1-2; D is unresolved. With 0 bases removed from V and 3 bases from J, the gap between germline ends came to 5 bases. The CDR3 has 12 amino acids. CDR1 and CDR2 from the germline V gene are GTSNPN and SVGIG (reference sequence). CDR3 amino acids: CAWSVNDYGYTF. As DNA, the CDR3 is TGTGCCTGGAGTGTAAATGACTATGGCTACACCTTC. Full variable domain (rest looked up from reference TRBV30 and TRBJ1-2): SQTIHQWPATLVQPVGSPLSLECTVEGTSNPNLYWYRQAAGRGLQLLFYSVGIGQISSEVPQNLSASRPQDRQFILSSKKLLLSDSGFYLCAWSVNDYGYTFGSGTRLTVV.

The chain joins TRBV12-3 or TRBV12-4 to TRBJ2-7, with 9 bases aligning to TRBD2. The CDR3 extends over 14 amino acids. Trimming removed 5 bases from V and 4 bases from J; junction bases left unmatched: 6. Here the CDR3 reads CASSPGLADYEQYF. The CDR3 DNA is TGTGCCAGCAGTCCGGGACTAGCCGATTACGAGCAGTACTTC.

The chain has TRBV5-6 and TRBJ2-5, with D hard to call. The DNA end is more similar to TRBJ2-7, so the J call may be wrong. CDR1 and CDR2 from the germline V gene are SGHDT and YYEEEE. The CDR3 totals 13 residues. The DNA of the CDR3 is TGTGCCAGCAGCCGCGGACGGGTCTACGAGCAGTACTTC. It is translated as CASSRGRVYEQYF.

This clonotype turned up a few times. As DNA, the CDR3 is TGTGCCAGCAACTGGGTACACAGGGGGCGCTTGGAGACCCAGTACTTC. This gives the protein CASNWVHRGRLETQYF. The chain carries TRBV19 and TRBJ2-5; 9 bases agree with TRBD1. The V and J ends lost 9 bases and 5 bases, in that order; junction bases with no gene match: 16. This CDR3 region has 16 residues. Germline V gene data show CDR1 as LNHDA and CDR2 as SQIVND (reference sequence).

There are a few counts of this clonotype. This rearrangement joins TRBV28 to TRBJ2-3; D gene uncertain. The V gene's germline CDR1 is MDHEN and CDR2 SYDVKM. The CDR3 has 15 residues. Trimming cost V 2 bases and J 0 bases, with 9 bases left between them. CDR3 in amino acids: CASSLGTISTDTQYF. The CDR3 DNA follows: TGTGCCAGCAGTTTAGGAACCATAAGCACAGATACGCAGTATTTT.